This record covers a single TCR beta chain. Its antigen is currently unknown. This specimen belongs to a study of T cells in narcolepsy. Overall study context: Enrolled donors included narcolepsy type 1 or type 2 patients and healthy controls. Study results and caveats: Blood of same and different patients, but not healthy controls, reportedly held recurring autoreactive clonotypes. Autoreactive HCRT-specific and TRIB2-specific clonotypes were marked in same-patient CSF-versus-blood CD4+ comparisons.

Measured with immunoSEQ multiplex PCR; TCRdb has only the in-frame clones, and not every one. Of under 40,000 clones listed, around 79% were seen once; the top ten hold 1.1%. This clonotype was sampled from a human donor with narcolepsy. Material for sequencing was CD45RA- memory CD4+ T cells from PBMCs.

The CDR3 sequence: CATSRGGRDGEAFF. The CDR3 DNA reads as TGTGCCACCAGCAGAGGGGGCAGGGACGGTGAAGCTTTCTTT. The J gene is TRBJ1-1, the V gene TRBV15, with a tentative D call TRBD1 (5 bases). Germline V lookup: CDR1 LNHNV, CDR2 YYDKDF (reference sequence). There are 14 residues in the CDR3. The ends were cut back, 1 base at V and 7 bases at J, with 13 bases in the middle.